Below, 27 T cell receptor beta chains from the same sample are listed, as sequenced in a study of blood T cell repertoires in COVID-19. Method: immunoSEQ multiplex PCR; TCRdb's copy keeps in-frame clones and lacks some. The sample has around 50,000 clones, 86% seen once; the top ten hold approximately 14%. Sequencing was performed on peripheral blood. The origin of the receptors is a human donor in a cohort sampled during active COVID-19.

This chain joins TRBV5-5 and TRBJ1-5; unclear D gene. The CDR3 sequence is 16 residues long. Trimming shortened V by 2 bases and J by 0 bases, and 12 bases separated the two germline ends. Germline CDR1 SGHKS, CDR2 YYEKEE (reference sequence). For the CDR3, the DNA is TGTGCCAGCAGCTTAGGTCCCACTAATAGCAATCAGCCCCAGCATTTT. This translates into CASSLGPTNSNQPQHF.

The chain is built from TRBV10-1 and TRBJ2-5; 8 nucleotides match TRBD2. CDR3 length equals 14 residues. Germline V gene sequence: CDR1 WNHNN, CDR2 SYGVQD (reference sequence). The trim removed 6 bases at V and 0 bases at J, leaving 3 bases unmatched. The CDR3 bases are TGCGCCAGCAGACCAGCGGGGGACCAAGAGACCCAGTACTTC. This sequence encodes CASRPAGDQETQYF.

Regarding this clone: Distinct nucleotide sequences in the sample also encode this CDR3. V gene TRBV19 combines with J gene TRBJ1-1; D not certain. The CDR3 runs 13 residues. The V and J ends lost 5 bases and 1 base respectively, with 8 bases between them. Germline V gene lookup returns CDR1 LNHDA and CDR2 SQIVND (reference sequence). The DNA of the CDR3 is TGTGCCAGTAGTCTCACAGAGAACACTGAAGCTTTCTTT. Its translation is CASSLTENTEAFF.

Concerning this clone itself: Its ends do not fully match the called genes, so a read error is possible. V usage is TRBV7-2 and J usage is TRBJ2-2, with D tentatively TRBD2 (5 bases). Germline V gene data show CDR1 as SGHTA and CDR2 as FQGNSA. CDR3 length: 13 residues. In DNA, the CDR3 is TGTGTCAGCAGGTCGGGAAATACCGGGGAGCTGTTTTTT. This gives the protein CVSRSGNTGELFF.

This chain joins TRBV5-4 and TRBJ1-2; D is perhaps TRBD1 (5 bases). The CDR3 has 13 amino acids. Germline lookup yields CDR1 SGHNT and CDR2 YYREEE (reference sequence). V lost 2 bases, J lost 8 bases, and 13 bases lay in between. In DNA, the CDR3 is TGTGCCAGCAGCTTTGGTGGGGGGATCGGCTACACCTTC. Encoded protein: CASSFGGGIGYTF.

About this clone itself: Other DNA sequences from this sample encode an identical CDR3 as well. As DNA, the CDR3 is TGTGCCAGCAGCTTGACAGGGGGCGACACTGAAGCTTTCTTT. Its translation is CASSLTGGDTEAFF. The chain is built from TRBV7-3 and TRBJ1-1, with 10 bases identical to TRBD1. J gave up 3 bases and V 3 bases, and 1 base lay outside the gene matches. From germline, CDR1 is SGHTA and CDR2 FQGTGA. The CDR3 contains 14 residues.

The V gene is TRBV7-2, the J gene TRBJ1-2; tentatively, D is TRBD1 (5 bases). The ends were cut back, 1 base at V and 6 bases at J, with 12 bases in the middle. The CDR3 runs 14 residues. Germline assignment: CDR1 SGHTA and CDR2 FQGNSA. The CDR3 coding sequence is TGTGCCAGCAGCTTAGTTCTGGGAGGGGATGGCTACACCTTC. Translating gives CASSLVLGGDGYTF.

The rearrangement links TRBV11-2 to TRBJ2-2; D perhaps matches TRBD2 (5 bases). The CDR3 is made up of 14 amino acids. Per the germline V gene, CDR1 is SGHAT and CDR2 is FQNNGV. Trimming pared 5 bases from V and 5 bases from J, leaving 12 bases between. CDR3 bases: TGTGCCAGCAGCCCCGCTAGCCGGACCGGGGAGCTGTTTTTT. Translating gives CASSPASRTGELFF.

The chain is built from TRBV6-1 and TRBJ2-1, with 12 bases lining up with TRBD2. Per the germline V gene, CDR1 is MNHNS and CDR2 is SASEGT. Trimming at V came to 2 bases and at J to 4 bases, leaving 9 bases not matched to a gene. The CDR3 is made up of 18 amino acids. CDR3 sequence reads: CASSESLGLAGLYNEQFF. For the CDR3, the DNA is TGTGCCAGCAGTGAAAGCCTAGGACTAGCGGGATTATACAATGAGCAGTTCTTC.

This clone was counted once. The chain carries TRBV4-2 and TRBJ2-1; a weak D match, TRBD2 (7 bases). In germline, CDR1 is LGHNA, CDR2 YNFKEQ. The CDR3 runs to 15 residues. V was shortened by 3 bases and J by 8 bases, with 17 bases between the two germline ends. The CDR3 here is CASSQGAGGPDEQFF. CDR3 sequence (DNA): TGTGCCAGCAGCCAGGGAGCCGGGGGGCCGGATGAGCAGTTCTTC.

This chain links TRBV2 with TRBJ2-1; TRBD1 matches 7 bases. With V trimmed by 7 bases and J by 3 bases, 6 bases remained unmatched. The CDR3 consists of 14 residues. Germline CDR1 and CDR2: SNHLY and FYNNEI. In nucleotides, the CDR3 is TGTGCCAGCAACCGGGACAGCGTCTACAATGAGCAGTTCTTC. It codes for CASNRDSVYNEQFF. Together with reference TRBV2 and TRBJ2-1, the CDR3 gives the full variable domain: EPEVTQTPSHQVTQMGQEVILRCVPISNHLYFYWYRQILGQKVEFLVSFYNNEISEKSEIFDDQFSVERPDGSNFTLKIRSTKLEDSAMYFCASNRDSVYNEQFFGPGTRLTVL.

The rearrangement links TRBV28 to TRBJ1-2; 11 bases align to TRBD1. The CDR3 runs to 14 residues. Germline V gene data show CDR1 as MDHEN and CDR2 as SYDVKM. V lost 7 bases and J lost 5; bases outside the gene matches: 6. This CDR3 reads CASNRDRGSYGYTF. The CDR3 DNA follows: TGTGCCAGCAATCGGGACAGGGGGTCGTATGGCTACACCTTC.

The chain combines TRBV14 with TRBJ2-1; 10 nucleotides match TRBD2. V trimming: 3 bases; J trimming: 8 bases; junction bases outside the gene matches: 16. The length of the CDR3 is 18 residues. Germline V gives CDR1 SGHDN, CDR2 FVKESK. The CDR3 coding sequence is TGTGCCAGCAGCCACCCGACCGGGACTAGCGAATCGGGTCATGAGCAGTTCTTC. Protein: CASSHPTGTSESGHEQFF.

This chain uses TRBV4-1 with TRBJ2-1; 11 bases fit TRBD2. The CDR3 sequence is 17 residues long. The V segment lost 1 base and the J segment 3 bases; nucleotides outside the gene matches: 5. Germline CDR1 reads MGHRA; CDR2 reads YSYEKL. In DNA form, the CDR3 reads TGCGCCAGCAGCCAAGGATTTCTAGCGGGAGGCTACAATGAGCAGTTCTTC. Protein: CASSQGFLAGGYNEQFF.

The chain recombines TRBV15 with TRBJ2-3; 15 nucleotides match TRBD2. Germline CDR1 is LNHNV and CDR2 is YYDKDF (reference sequence). The CDR3 loop spans 19 amino acids. V lost 1 base to trimming and J lost 2 bases; unmatched junction nucleotides: 7. The CDR3, as DNA: TGTGCCACCAGCAGAGGGACTAGCGGGAGGGCCAGACACACAGATACGCAGTATTTT. Amino acid sequence: CATSRGTSGRARHTDTQYF.

This chain joins TRBV19 and TRBJ1-2, with TRBD1 identical over 7 bases. Germline loops: CDR1 LNHDA, CDR2 SQIVND (reference sequence). The CDR3 spans 14 residues. With 6 bases clipped from V and 2 bases from J, the junction kept 6 bases outside the gene matches. The CDR3 protein is CASSPRGRNYGYTF. The CDR3 coding sequence is TGTGCCAGTAGCCCTAGGGGGCGCAACTATGGCTACACCTTC.

In its sample, this clone was seen a few times. The V and J genes are TRBV30 and TRBJ1-5; D possibly corresponds to TRBD1 (5 bases). CDR1 and CDR2 from the germline V gene are GTSNPN and SVGIG (reference sequence). The CDR3 is 13 residues long. The V gene lost 5 bases and the J gene lost 0 bases, with 8 bases spanning the gap. The CDR3 reads CAWEDSSNQPQHF. Here the CDR3 DNA reads TGTGCCTGGGAAGACAGTAGCAATCAGCCCCAGCATTTT.

V is TRBV9 and J is TRBJ1-2; 10 bases are a match to TRBD1. The germline V gene encodes CDR1 SGDLS and CDR2 YYNGEE. The CDR3 spans 17 residues. Germline trimming cut 0 bases from V and 5 bases from J; bases unmatched to any gene: 10. CDR3 residues: CASSVAPGTGVLYGYTF. In nucleotides, the CDR3 is TGTGCCAGCAGCGTAGCTCCCGGGACAGGGGTATTGTATGGCTACACCTTC. The whole variable domain, remainder taken from reference TRBV9 and TRBJ1-2, is DSGVTQTPKHLITATGQRVTLRCSPRSGDLSVYWYQQSLDQGLQFLIQYYNGEERAKGNILERFSAQQFPDLHSELNLSSLELGDSALYFCASSVAPGTGVLYGYTFGSGTRLTVV.

This chain uses TRBV18 with TRBJ2-3, with TRBD2 matching over 8 bases. The junction had 15 bases not matched to a gene; V was cut back by 4 bases and J by 3 bases. The length of the CDR3 is 18 residues. The V gene's germline CDR1 is KGHSH and CDR2 LQKENI. As DNA, the CDR3 is TGTGCCAGCTCACGGACCTTAGCGGGATATTCTATGACAGATACGCAGTATTTT. Protein: CASSRTLAGYSMTDTQYF.

The genes are TRBV5-1 and TRBJ1-3; D is unresolved. Germline-derived CDR1 and CDR2 are SGHRS and YFSETQ. The germline V and J ends were trimmed by 4 bases and 0 bases, with 14 bases remaining between them. The CDR3 sequence is 16 residues long. The CDR3 loop reads CASSPWAPSSGNTIYF. The CDR3 nucleotides are TGCGCCAGCAGCCCCTGGGCGCCCAGCTCTGGAAACACCATATATTTT.

V gene TRBV29-1 combines with J gene TRBJ2-3, with 8 positions matching TRBD2. The CDR3 totals 14 residues. J gave up 5 bases and V 6 bases, and 10 bases lay outside the gene matches. Germline loops: CDR1 SQVTM, CDR2 ANQGSEA. CDR3 coding DNA: TGCAGCGTCGTCAGCGGGAGTGGAGGAGATACGCAGTATTTT. Translating gives CSVVSGSGGDTQYF.

The chain combines TRBV7-2 with TRBJ1-3; 10 bases are shared with TRBD1. V lost 4 bases to trimming and J lost 4 bases; unmatched junction nucleotides: 10. This CDR3 comprises 17 residues. Germline loops: CDR1 SGHTA, CDR2 FQGNSA. The CDR3 reads CASSSGQGIVTGNTIYF. The CDR3 DNA is TGTGCCAGCAGCTCGGGACAGGGGATAGTGACCGGAAACACCATATATTTT.

J is TRBJ2-7 and V is TRBV19; TRBD2 aligns across 9 bases. Unmatched junction bases numbered 8, after V lost 4 bases and J lost 4 bases. CDR1 LNHDA and CDR2 SQIVND come from the germline V gene (reference sequence). There are 15 residues in the CDR3. CDR3 sequence (DNA): TGTGCCAGTAGTAGCTTTAGCGGGGGAGCGTACGAGCAGTACTTC. Amino acid sequence: CASSSFSGGAYEQYF.

This clone turned up a few times. For the CDR3, the DNA is TGTGCCAGCAACGTCAAACGACTAGCTGATTACAATGAGCAGTTCTTC. This codes for CASNVKRLADYNEQFF. The chain couples TRBV7-9 to TRBJ2-1, with TRBD2 matching 7 bases. Germline CDR1 SEHNR, CDR2 FQNEAQ (reference sequence). Trimming cost V 7 bases and J 4 bases; bases outside gene matches: 13. This CDR3 is built from 16 residues.

The rearrangement links TRBV5-6 to TRBJ1-4; 11 bases map to TRBD1. There are 18 residues in the CDR3. Looked up from germline, CDR1 is SGHDT and CDR2 is YYEEEE. V dropped 4 bases and J dropped 6; count of bases not matched to a gene: 14. DNA for the CDR3: TGTGCCAGCAGCACTAGGACAGGGGGCGCGGGGTTGTATGAAAAACTGTTTTTT. Amino acids: CASSTRTGGAGLYEKLFF.

The chain is built from TRBV6-6 and TRBJ2-7; 8 bases align to TRBD1. This CDR3 has 13 amino acids. Germline values: CDR1 MNHNY, CDR2 SVGAGI (reference sequence). The V segment lost 7 bases and the J segment 4 bases; nucleotides outside the gene matches: 6. The CDR3 loop reads CASTGTGLYEQYF. For the CDR3, the DNA is TGTGCCAGCACCGGGACAGGACTATACGAGCAGTACTTC.

This chain links TRBV27 with TRBJ1-2; D possibly corresponds to TRBD1 (6 bases). Germline CDR1 MNHEY, CDR2 SMNVEV (reference sequence). Between the trimmed V and J ends, which lost 3 bases and 4 bases, there was a span of 15 bases. The CDR3 extends over 15 amino acids. CDR3 coding DNA: TGTGCCAGCAGTTTCCACAGGGACGTTGGCTATGGCTACACCTTC. Its translation is CASSFHRDVGYGYTF.